This T cell receptor beta chain was profiled in a study of CD8 T cells in Susac syndrome. Study-wide findings and caveats: Acknowledgment was made by the study that its TCR sequencing and HLA analysis involved a relatively small number of individuals.

V shed 0 bases and J shed 4 bases, with 7 bases lying between them. This CDR3 has 13 amino acids. CDR1 and CDR2 (germline): SGHDT, YYEEEE. Details on this clonotype: Antigen unknown.

CD8+ and CD4+ blood T cells underwent TCR beta sequencing. In contrast to the negatively isolated CD8+ and CD4+ T cells, TEMRA cells were FACS-enriched. Random hexamers were used to reverse transcribe the RNA input (about 0.45 to 1 ug). The authors amplified TCR beta CDR3 across 54 Vbeta and 13 Jbeta using immunoSEQ multiplex PCR. TCRdb fed the immunoSEQ multiplex PCR reads into MiXCR, producing one record per CDR3 protein. The table includes about 440,000 distinct CDR3 sequences, more than 80% detected once. Material: CD8+ T cells from PBMCs. This rearrangement joins TRBV5-6 to TRBJ1-2, with D maybe TRBD1 (5 bases). The origin of this receptor is a human donor with multiple sclerosis. The CDR3 protein is CASSLAGTYGYTF. The CDR3 nucleotides read TGTGCCAGCAGCTTGGCCGGGACCTATGGCTACACCTTC.